One sample yielded the 6 T cell receptor beta chains listed below, sequenced in a study of shared clonotypes between healthy human individuals. Repertoires were generated with immunoSEQ multiplex PCR, while TCRdb's copy carries only in-frame clones and drops some. Of 300,000 to 400,000 clones in the sample, around two thirds are singletons; the top ten hold 10%. The sequenced material came from memory CD4+ T cells sorted from blood. Subset here: CD45RA-negative fraction. Receptor source: a man younger than 45 in good health.

This chain joins TRBV5-1 and TRBJ2-1; D might be TRBD1 (5 bases). The length of the CDR3 is 16 residues. The V end was cut by 0 bases, the J end by 3 bases, with 13 bases between. Germline lookup yields CDR1 SGHRS and CDR2 YFSETQ. The CDR3 DNA is TGCGCCAGCAGCTTGGCGGCAGGGCAGGTCTACAATGAGCAGTTCTTC. It yields the protein CASSLAAGQVYNEQFF.

In regard to this clone: Other nucleotide sequences in the sample specify the same CDR3. The chain carries TRBV28 and TRBJ2-7, with 9 bases lining up with TRBD2. From germline, CDR1 is MDHEN and CDR2 SYDVKM. This CDR3 spans 14 amino acids. Trimming removed 6 bases from V and 1 base from J; junction bases left unmatched: 4. In DNA, the CDR3 is TGTGCCAGCAGGACTAGCGGACGATCCTACGAGCAGTACTTC. It yields the protein CASRTSGRSYEQYF.

The rearrangement links TRBV19 to TRBJ2-7; D assignment may be TRBD1 or TRBD2 (5 bases each). CDR3 length equals 13 residues. Trimming cost V 5 bases and J 6 bases, with 14 bases left between them. CDR1 and CDR2 (germline): LNHDA, SQIVND (reference sequence). DNA for the CDR3: TGTGCCAGTAGTCCGGATCGGGGCATCGAGCAGTACTTC. The encoded protein is CASSPDRGIEQYF.

This clone was counted a few times. The chain recombines TRBV28 with TRBJ2-1; tentative D call: TRBD2 (5 bases). The germline V gene encodes CDR1 MDHEN and CDR2 SYDVKM. The CDR3 runs to 15 residues. Trimming stripped 8 bases from V and 0 bases from J, with 14 bases between. The CDR3 here is CASGRTGSSYNEQFF. As DNA, the CDR3 is TGTGCCAGCGGAAGAACGGGGAGCTCCTACAATGAGCAGTTCTTC.

This chain uses TRBV5-1 with TRBJ1-2; weak D call: TRBD1 (5 bases). Trimming stripped 5 bases from V and 8 bases from J, with 10 bases between. The CDR3 covers 11 residues. Per germline, CDR1 SGHRS and CDR2 YFSETQ. In nucleotides, the CDR3 is TGCGCCAGCAGACAGCAGGGAGGCTACACCTTC. It encodes CASRQQGGYTF.

This chain joins TRBV6-1 and TRBJ2-7; no firm D call. The germline gives CDR1 MNHNS, CDR2 SASEGT. This CDR3 comprises 15 residues. Between the trimmed V and J ends, which lost 6 bases and 2 bases, there was a span of 17 bases. The CDR3 DNA follows: TGTGCCAGCAGGACCGGGTCCCATGGGGCCTACGAGCAGTACTTC. Protein product: CASRTGSHGAYEQYF.